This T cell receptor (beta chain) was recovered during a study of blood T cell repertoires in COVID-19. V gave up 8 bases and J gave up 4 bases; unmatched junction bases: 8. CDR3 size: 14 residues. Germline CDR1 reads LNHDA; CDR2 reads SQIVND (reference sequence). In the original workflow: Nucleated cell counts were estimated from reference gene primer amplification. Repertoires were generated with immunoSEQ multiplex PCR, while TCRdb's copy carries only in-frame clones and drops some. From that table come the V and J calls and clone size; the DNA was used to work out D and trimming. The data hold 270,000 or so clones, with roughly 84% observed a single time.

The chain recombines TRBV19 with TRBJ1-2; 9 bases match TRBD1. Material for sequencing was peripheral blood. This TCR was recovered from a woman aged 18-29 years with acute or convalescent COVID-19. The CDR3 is CASGGDRASYGYTF. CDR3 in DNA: TGTGCCAGTGGTGGGGACAGGGCAAGCTATGGCTACACCTTC.